Listed here are 18 T cell receptor beta chains from one sample, sequenced in a study of blood T cells in healthy people across ages. The use of a sample-barcoded 5' primer and a J-beta primer mix characterized a second PCR of about 6 to 11 cycles. TCRdb fed the 5' RACE reads into MiXCR, producing one record per CDR3 protein. The sample contains approximately 780,000 distinct CDR3 sequences, around 25% of which appear only once. The data also belong to a second study, concerning T cells of mothers and their children.

The material sequenced was blood. The source is a boy aged 10-17 years in good health.

This CDR3 reads CASSRQRSYNSPLHF. The DNA for the CDR3 is TGTGCCAGTAGCAGACAGCGCTCCTATAATTCACCCCTCCACTTT. The gene calls are TRBV19 and TRBJ1-6; maybe TRBD1 (5 bases). V was cut by 6 bases and J by 0 bases, with 9 bases left in between. CDR1 and CDR2 (germline): LNHDA, SQIVND (reference sequence). CDR3 length equals 15 residues.

The rearrangement uses TRBV7-8 and TRBJ2-1; maybe TRBD2 (5 bases). This CDR3 has 13 amino acids. Germline loops: CDR1 SGHVS, CDR2 FQNEAQ. With 8 bases removed from V and 6 bases from J, the gap between germline ends came to 14 bases. DNA for the CDR3: TGTGCCAGCCAGGCGGACTTATTCAATGAGCAGTTCTTC. It encodes CASQADLFNEQFF.

V usage is TRBV6-5 and J usage is TRBJ1-6, with D possibly TRBD1 on 5 matching bases. CDR1 is MNHEY and CDR2 is SVGAGI in the germline V gene. CDR3 length equals 16 residues. Trimming shortened V by 4 bases and J by 5 bases, and 15 bases separated the two germline ends. CDR3 coding DNA: TGTGCCAGCAGTTCTCCGGGACCGGCCAATAATTCACCCCTCCACTTT. It yields the protein CASSSPGPANNSPLHF.

The chain has TRBV5-1 and TRBJ2-5; 11 bases match TRBD1. This CDR3 is built from 16 residues. V trimming: 1 base; J trimming: 3 bases; junction bases outside the gene matches: 5. Per germline, CDR1 SGHRS and CDR2 YFSETQ. This chain's CDR3 is CASSLRRDRGEETQYF. The DNA for the CDR3 is TGCGCCAGCAGCTTGCGACGGGACAGGGGGGAAGAGACCCAGTACTTC.

The gene calls are TRBV20-1 and TRBJ1-5; D call uncertain. V lost 3 bases to trimming and J lost 1 base, with 7 bases between them. The CDR3 runs to 13 residues. CDR1 DFQATT and CDR2 SNEGSKA come from the germline V gene (reference sequence). The CDR3 region is CSARSTSNQPQHF. CDR3 bases: TGCAGTGCTAGGTCAACAAGCAATCAGCCCCAGCATTTT.

The chain uses TRBV7-9 and TRBJ2-7; D not certain. The CDR3 extends over 15 amino acids. Germline V gene lookup returns CDR1 SEHNR and CDR2 FQNEAQ (reference sequence). Trimming pared 0 bases from V and 1 base from J, leaving 10 bases between. The CDR3 loop is CASSLATEESYEQYF. CDR3 DNA sequence: TGTGCCAGCAGCTTAGCGACCGAGGAGTCCTACGAGCAGTACTTC.

The chain recombines TRBV12-3 or TRBV12-4 with TRBJ2-3; tentatively, D is TRBD1 or TRBD2 (5 bases each). V lost 4 bases to trimming and J lost 1 base, with 12 bases between them. This CDR3 has 15 amino acids. The CDR3 region is CASSSLGVGTDTQYF. In DNA, the CDR3 is TGTGCCAGCAGTTCCCTGGGGGTCGGCACAGATACGCAGTATTTT.

The chain employs TRBV20-1 and TRBJ2-5; 9 bases are a match to TRBD2. The J call may not be correct, given that the DNA end is closer to TRBJ2-7. The CDR3 has 15 residues. CDR1 is DFQATT, CDR2 SNEGSKA, per germline (reference sequence). CDR3 protein: CSARPSGSGGHEQYF. The CDR3 nucleotides read TGCAGTGCTAGACCCTCGGGTAGCGGGGGACACGAGCAGTACTTC.

This clonotype was seen only a few times. J is TRBJ2-5 and V is TRBV20-1, with TRBD2 matching 8 bases. The closer fit of TRBJ2-1 to the DNA end suggests the J call may be wrong. The CDR3 extends over 15 amino acids. Germline values: CDR1 DFQATT, CDR2 SNEGSKA (reference sequence). DNA of the CDR3: TGCAGTGTTAGGGGCGGGGGGAATTCTTTGGATGAGCAGTTCTTC. Translation gives CSVRGGGNSLDEQFF.

The table lists this clonotype with a count of one. This chain joins TRBV5-1 and TRBJ2-1; no definite D call. V lost 1 base, J lost 2 bases, and 13 bases lay in between. The germline gives CDR1 SGHRS, CDR2 YFSETQ. The CDR3 has 16 residues. CDR3 sequence: CASSLKQVMPYNEQFF. Written as DNA, the CDR3 is TGCGCCAGCAGCTTGAAGCAGGTGATGCCCTACAATGAGCAGTTCTTC.

The DNA for the CDR3 is TGTGCCAGCAGCTTTGGGAGCAGTCAGGTCCTGACTTTC. This translates into CASSFGSSQVLTF. The genes are TRBV7-6 and TRBJ2-6; tentative D call: TRBD2 (5 bases). Germline lookup yields CDR1 SGHVS and CDR2 FNYEAQ. V was shortened by 3 bases and J by 13 bases, with 13 bases between the two germline ends. The CDR3 covers 13 residues.

This clonotype was found a few times. CDR3 protein: CSASGRGSGSGNTIYF. The DNA for the CDR3 is TGCAGTGCTAGCGGTCGGGGTTCTGGGTCTGGAAACACCATATATTTT. The chain has TRBV20-1 and TRBJ1-3; D not resolved. Germline loops: CDR1 DFQATT, CDR2 SNEGSKA (reference sequence). The CDR3 is 16 amino acids. Trimming pared 3 bases from V and 1 base from J, leaving 16 bases between.

The J gene is TRBJ2-1, the V gene TRBV7-9; 7 bases match TRBD1. The length of the CDR3 is 15 residues. After removal of 4 bases from V and 3 bases from J, the junction contained 6 bases not matched to a gene. Germline V gene sequence: CDR1 SEHNR, CDR2 FQNEAQ (reference sequence). The CDR3, as DNA: TGTGCCAGCAGCTCATTGGACAGGATCTACAATGAGCAGTTCTTC. Translating gives CASSSLDRIYNEQFF.

The chain combines TRBV3-1 with TRBJ1-3; possible D gene TRBD1, 5 bases. V was trimmed by 3 bases and J by 2 bases, leaving 11 bases between them. Germline V gives CDR1 LGHDT, CDR2 YNNKEL (reference sequence). CDR3 length equals 15 residues. This chain's CDR3 is CASSQETVAGNTIYF. CDR3 nucleotides: TGTGCCAGCAGCCAGGAGACAGTTGCTGGAAACACCATATATTTT. Filled out from reference TRBV3-1 and TRBJ1-3, the complete variable domain reads DTAVSQTPKYLVTQMGNDKSIKCEQNLGHDTMYWYKQDSKKFLKIMFSYNNKELIINETVPNRFSPKSPDKAHLNLHINSLELGDSAVYFCASSQETVAGNTIYFGEGSWLTVV.

The V and J genes are TRBV19 and TRBJ2-7, with 9 bases lining up with TRBD1. Germline V CDR1 and CDR2: LNHDA, SQIVND (reference sequence). The CDR3 is 14 amino acids. Trimming cost V 3 bases and J 1 base; bases outside gene matches: 1. This CDR3 is CASSMGQGSYEQYF. The CDR3 DNA is TGTGCCAGTAGTATGGGACAGGGATCCTACGAGCAGTACTTC.

The V and J genes are TRBV5-1 and TRBJ2-7; D unresolved. The length of the CDR3 is 13 residues. Germline lookup yields CDR1 SGHRS and CDR2 YFSETQ. Between the trimmed V and J ends, which lost 4 bases and 3 bases, there was a span of 11 bases. DNA for the CDR3: TGCGCCAGCAGCCCCGGATTCGTCTACGAGCAGTACTTC. This encodes CASSPGFVYEQYF.

This clonotype turned up a few times. The chain couples TRBV10-3 to TRBJ2-1, with a weak D call TRBD2 (7 bases). The DNA matches TRBJ2-5 better at its end, which makes the J call doubtful. Germline values: CDR1 ENHRY, CDR2 SYGVKD. The CDR3 has 19 amino acids. In nucleotides, the CDR3 is TGTGCCATCAGTGAGTCAGTGCGGGGGCCTCTGTTCCGATTGGAGACCCAGTACTTC. Protein: CAISESVRGPLFRLETQYF.

This clonotype has a handful of counts. The gene calls are TRBV9 and TRBJ2-1; 10 nucleotides match TRBD2. The J call may be in error: the DNA end matches TRBJ2-5 better. The CDR3 covers 17 residues. Germline V CDR1 and CDR2: SGDLS, YYNGEE. CDR3 sequence reads: CASSPGTSVSIQETQYF. The CDR3 DNA reads as TGTGCCAGCAGCCCTGGGACTAGCGTCTCCATCCAAGAGACCCAGTACTTC.